This T cell receptor beta chain was sequenced in a study of blood T cell repertoires in COVID-19. For the study at large: Some COVID-19 samples were acute and others convalescent; all came from the United States, Italy and Spain.

The CDR3 consists of 13 residues. Original handling: How many nucleated cells were present was estimated from reference gene primer amplification. TCRdb's table, derived via immunoSEQ multiplex PCR, lists solely in-frame clones and lacks some. That table gives V, J and clone size, and the DNA gave D and trimming. This table holds about 260,000 clones, about nine tenths found once. The genes are TRBV21-1 and TRBJ1-2. TRBV21-1 is a documented pseudogene. The TCR originated in a person under 35 with COVID-19, enrolled during active disease. The sample comprised peripheral blood. CDR3: CALGGGKGYGYTF. CDR3 DNA sequence: TGTGCCCTGGGGGGGGGAAAGGGCTATGGCTACACCTTC.